Listed below are T cell receptor beta chains from one sample, sequenced in a study of blood T cell repertoires in COVID-19. The table came from immunoSEQ multiplex PCR; TCRdb's copy has only in-frame clones and leaves some out. The sample lists about 100,000 clones, 86% seen once, with around 1.6% in the top ten. The sample comprised peripheral blood. Receptor source: an elderly man with acute or convalescent COVID-19. Each CDR3 is given with its conserved first and last residue. The order of the fields is D gene, J gene, V gene, CDR3 DNA, CDR3 protein. The D gene is left open where the match is weak.

>TRBD2|TRBJ2-3|TRBV5-1
TGCGCCAGCAAGAGACTAGCGGGAGGGGAAGATACGCAGTATTTT
CASKRLAGGEDTQYF
>TRBD1|TRBJ2-7|TRBV28
TGTGCCAGCAGTGGTCGACAGGGGGCATCCTACGAGCAGTACTTC
CASSGRQGASYEQYF
>.|TRBJ1-1|TRBV5-1
TGCGCCAGCAGTACAGGGTACACTGAAGCTTTCTTT
CASSTGYTEAFF
>TRBD1|TRBJ2-1|TRBV27
TGTGCCAGCAGAGTAGGACAGGGGGCTTACAATGAGCAGTTCTTC
CASRVGQGAYNEQFF
>.|TRBJ2-7|TRBV28
TGTGCCAGCACCCCAGGGCCCATAGCCCTCCACGAGCAGTACTTC
CASTPGPIALHEQYF
>TRBD2|TRBJ2-1|TRBV5-1
TGCGCCAGCAGCTTGGATGGGACTAGCGCCTACAATGAGCAGTTCTTC
CASSLDGTSAYNEQFF
>TRBD2|TRBJ2-1|TRBV3-1/TRBV3-2
TGTGCCAGCAGCCAAGATGGCGGGAGACCCTACAATGAGCAGTTCTTC
CASSQDGGRPYNEQFF
>TRBD1|TRBJ2-3|TRBV18
TGTGCCAGCTCACCAGACAGGGGGCCCCCCACAGATACGCAGTATTTT
CASSPDRGPPTDTQYF
>TRBD1|TRBJ2-1|TRBV12-3/TRBV12-4
TGTGCCAGCAGTTTTGCGGGACAGGAACAGTTCTTC
CASSFAGQEQFF
>TRBD2|TRBJ2-7|TRBV28
TGTGCCAGCAGTCCAAATCTAGCGGGGTACTACGAGCAGTACTTC
CASSPNLAGYYEQYF
>.|TRBJ1-3|TRBV10-3
TGTGCCATCAGTGAGTCCGGACAGTTGGCTGGAAACACCATATATTTT
CAISESGQLAGNTIYF
>TRBD2|TRBJ2-3|TRBV5-4
TGTGCCAGCAGCTTGAAAGGTAGCGGGAGGGGAGATACGCAGTATTTT
CASSLKGSGRGDTQYF
>.|TRBJ2-7|TRBV28
TGTGCCAGCAGTTTCCCGGGGAACTACGAGCAGTACTTC
CASSFPGNYEQYF
>TRBD2|TRBJ2-7|TRBV19
TGTGCCAGTAGTATTCGTCTAGCGGGAGAATCCTACGAGCAGTACTTC
CASSIRLAGESYEQYF
>.|TRBJ1-1|TRBV18
TGTGCCAGCTCATATGAGGGTTTCACTGAAGCTTTCTTT
CASSYEGFTEAFF
>TRBD2|TRBJ2-1|TRBV10-3
TGTGCCATCAGTGAGAGAGGGGCGGGAGAAAATGAGCAGTTCTTC
CAISERGAGENEQFF
>TRBD2|TRBJ2-7|TRBV7-2
TGTGCCAGCAGCCCTACCCGATTAGCGGGAGTCTACGAGCAGTACTTC
CASSPTRLAGVYEQYF
>TRBD1|TRBJ2-3|TRBV29-1
TGCAGCGTGGCCCCAACCGGGACAGCACTCACAGATACGCAGTATTTT
CSVAPTGTALTDTQYF
>.|TRBJ2-1|TRBV5-6
TGTGCCAGCAGCTCATTGTACGGGAACAATGAGCAGTTCTTC
CASSSLYGNNEQFF
>TRBD2|TRBJ2-1|TRBV7-2
TGTGCCAGCAGCCCCGGACTAGCGGGAGATGAGCAGTTCTTC
CASSPGLAGDEQFF